Listed below are T cell receptor beta chains from one sample, sequenced in a study of blood T cell repertoires in COVID-19. TCRdb's copy holds only in-frame clones and misses some; the assay was immunoSEQ multiplex PCR. The sample contains over 100,000 clones, more than 65% of which appear only once. The sequencing sample was made of peripheral blood. These receptors were taken from a woman at least 80 years old with active or convalescent COVID-19. The CDR3 runs from the conserved cysteine through the conserved F or W.

cdr3_length | v_call | cdr3_aa
14 | TRBV11-1 | CASSVNSGSYEQYF
15 | TRBV18 | CASSPAGQLHSGYTF
16 | TRBV6-5 | CASSSGLAGLIHEQYF
12 | TRBV30 | CAWNRGYQPQHF
17 | TRBV28 | CASSLRRVSGRGNEQFF
18 | TRBV25-1 | CASSESAGSGGDHRELFF
15 | TRBV28 | CASSLPPPVGYEQFF
16 | TRBV3-1/TRBV3-2 | CASSQAGLAGIDEQFF
15 | TRBV19 | CASTHPLGRGEKLFF
16 | TRBV5-1 | CASSLVGEVPYNEQFF
13 | TRBV28 | CASSTLAGETQYF
15 | TRBV19 | CASSIVREMNTEAFF
13 | TRBV30 | CAWSWSASYEQYF
17 | TRBV5-1 | CASSLAAGGEKTGELFF
17 | TRBV9 | CASSVQGLAANTGELFF
16 | TRBV6-6 | CASSSGQPRSGNTIYF
14 | TRBV10-3 | CAISVKLAGFEQYF
15 | TRBV9 | CASSVGGQVPGKLFF
15 | TRBV28 | CASGTTGVRNYEQYF
13 | TRBV6-5 | CASSYGGIDTQYF
16 | TRBV28 | CASSTLGLAGSDTQYF
14 | TRBV7-9 | CASSLVRGHTEAFF
15 | TRBV9 | CASSAQQGVNQPQHF
15 | TRBV21-1 | CASSIDGSSNQPQHF
17 | TRBV9 | CASSVAVLAGGPGELFF
13 | TRBV30 | CAWSGGGDQPQHF
14 | TRBV30 | CAWSTGTDNEKLFF
11 | TRBV20-1 | CSASDYPEQYF